The clone carrying this T cell receptor (beta chain) was picked up many times. Germline assignment: CDR1 SNHLY and CDR2 FYNNEI. This CDR3 comprises 14 residues. V was clipped by 7 bases and J by 5 bases; unmatched bases: 10. Patients chosen for sequencing had shown CD8+CD57+ cell expansion by flow cytometry. Profiles of TCR beta VDJ and CDR3 were generated from a genomic DNA template. MiXCR was run by TCRdb on the reads, yielding one entry per CDR3 protein. The table has hundreds of thousands of distinct CDR3 sequences, roughly 34% seen once; the top ten hold 0.75% to 0.95%. This sample is part of a study of CD8+CD57+ T cells in acquired aplastic anemia.

The V and J genes are TRBV2 and TRBJ2-5; 7 bases are a match to TRBD1. This clonotype originated in a human donor with aplastic anemia. The specimen was sorted CD4+, CD8+, or CD8+CD57+ T cells (not recorded which) from PBMCs. CDR3 amino acids: CASKTGSVGETQYF. The DNA for the CDR3 is TGTGCCAGCAAGACAGGGTCCGTTGGGGAGACCCAGTACTTC.